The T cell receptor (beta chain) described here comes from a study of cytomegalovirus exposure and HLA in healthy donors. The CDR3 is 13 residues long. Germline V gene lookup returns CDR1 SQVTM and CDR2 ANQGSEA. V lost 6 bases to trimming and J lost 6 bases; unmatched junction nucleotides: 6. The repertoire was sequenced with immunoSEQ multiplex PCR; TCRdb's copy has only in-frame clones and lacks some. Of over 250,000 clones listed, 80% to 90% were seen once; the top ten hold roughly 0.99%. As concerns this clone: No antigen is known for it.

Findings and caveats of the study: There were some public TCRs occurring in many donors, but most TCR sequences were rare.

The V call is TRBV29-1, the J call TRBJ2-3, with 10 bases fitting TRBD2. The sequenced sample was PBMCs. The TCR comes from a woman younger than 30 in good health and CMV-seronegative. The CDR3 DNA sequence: TGCAGCGTGGAGCGGGGGGGCATGGATACGCAGTATTTT. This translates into CSVERGGMDTQYF.